The entry that follows covers one T cell receptor beta chain sequence. The data belong to a study of identical twins. Trimming cost V 0 bases and J 2 bases; bases outside gene matches: 4. Germline V gives CDR1 SGHKS, CDR2 YYEKEE (reference sequence). The CDR3 length is 16 residues. Each CDR3 protein gets one entry after TCRdb re-called the 5' RACE reads with MiXCR. The data show 1.5 million to 2 million distinct CDR3 sequences, with about 31% seen just once and approximately 0.29% held by the top ten. This chain uses TRBV5-5 with TRBJ2-3, with 9 bases identical to TRBD1. The material sequenced was cord blood. The sequence derives from a newborn girl in good health. For the CDR3, the DNA is TGTGCCAGCAGCTTGGTGGGGACAGGGCACACAGATACGCAGTATTTT. Protein product: CASSLVGTGHTDTQYF.